What follows are 25 T cell receptor beta chains derived from one specimen sequenced in a study of blood T cell repertoires in COVID-19. Profiling relied on immunoSEQ multiplex PCR, and the TCRdb table lists in-frame clones only, not all of them. The sample lists about 350,000 clones, roughly 90% seen once, with 3% to 4.5% in the top ten. What was sequenced was peripheral blood. The receptors come from a woman between 55 and 75 years old with COVID-19, enrolled during active disease.

The chain combines TRBV5-1 with TRBJ2-3, with D unclear. The V and J ends lost 1 base and 2 bases respectively, with 14 bases between them. The germline V gene has CDR1 SGHRS and CDR2 YFSETQ. This CDR3 is built from 16 residues. The CDR3 is CASSLFRRTATDTQYF. CDR3 in DNA: TGCGCCAGCAGCTTGTTTCGGCGAACAGCCACAGATACGCAGTATTTT.

The genes are TRBV27 and TRBJ2-3; TRBD1 agrees at 7 bases. CDR1 is MNHEY, CDR2 SMNVEV, per germline (reference sequence). The CDR3 loop spans 15 amino acids. V was pared by 3 bases and J by 7 bases, with 10 bases of the junction left unmatched. CDR3 sequence: CASSLGTGEWNTQYF. The CDR3 DNA follows: TGTGCCAGCAGTTTGGGAACAGGGGAGTGGAATACGCAGTATTTT.

This clone came up once. V gene TRBV12-3 or TRBV12-4 combines with J gene TRBJ2-5, with D uncertain. Trimming pared 6 bases from V and 2 bases from J, leaving 10 bases between. The CDR3 is 13 residues long. The CDR3 DNA reads as TGTGCCAGCAGCCCCTACCTACAAGAGACCCAGTACTTC. Encoded protein: CASSPYLQETQYF.

V and J are TRBV7-6 and TRBJ2-7, with 10 bases identical to TRBD1. Per the germline V gene, CDR1 is SGHVS and CDR2 is FNYEAQ. There are 14 residues in the CDR3. The junction had 3 bases not matched to a gene; V was cut back by 2 bases and J by 5 bases. CDR3 bases: TGTGCCAGCAGCTTACCGGGACAGGGGAACGAGCAGTACTTC. Translation gives CASSLPGQGNEQYF.

The chain joins TRBV10-3 to TRBJ2-7; D perhaps matches TRBD1 (5 bases). The V end was cut by 3 bases, the J end by 2 bases, with 5 bases between. The CDR3 totals 12 residues. Germline V gene sequence: CDR1 ENHRY, CDR2 SYGVKD. The CDR3 nucleotides are TGTGCCATCAGTGACAGGGCCTACGAGCAGTACTTC. Protein sequence: CAISDRAYEQYF.

The gene calls are TRBV13 and TRBJ2-7; a possible D gene is TRBD1 (6 bases). The germline V and J ends were trimmed by 5 bases and 3 bases, with 8 bases remaining between them. The germline V gene encodes CDR1 PRHDT and CDR2 FYEKMQ (reference sequence). The CDR3 is 12 amino acids. CDR3 in DNA: TGTGCCAGCAGCGAACAGGGCTACGAGCAGTACTTC. Residues: CASSEQGYEQYF.

The J gene is TRBJ1-1, the V gene TRBV29-1; D is ambiguous. CDR3 length: 11 amino acids. The germline V and J ends were trimmed by 2 bases and 3 bases, with 4 bases remaining between them. Germline assignment: CDR1 SQVTM and CDR2 ANQGSEA. The CDR3 region is CSVEKHTEAFF. CDR3 DNA: TGCAGCGTTGAAAAGCACACTGAAGCTTTCTTT.

This rearrangement joins TRBV2 to TRBJ1-3; 8 bases match TRBD1. The CDR3 covers 13 residues. Germline CDR1 is SNHLY and CDR2 is FYNNEI. Trimming cost V 5 bases and J 7 bases; bases outside gene matches: 4. As DNA, the CDR3 is TGTGCCAGCAGTTCGGGACAGGCCAACACCATATATTTT. It translates to CASSSGQANTIYF.

The CDR3 DNA reads as TGTGCCAGTACCGACTTCAGGGGTCCCAACACTGAAGCTTTCTTT. Amino acids: CASTDFRGPNTEAFF. J is TRBJ1-1 and V is TRBV19; possibly TRBD1 for D (6 bases). Germline V lookup: CDR1 LNHDA, CDR2 SQIVND (reference sequence). V lost 7 bases and J 2 bases, leaving 17 bases between the germline ends. The CDR3 loop spans 15 amino acids.

The genes are TRBV5-1 and TRBJ2-1; D is possibly TRBD1 (6 bases). Germline loops: CDR1 SGHRS, CDR2 YFSETQ. CDR3 length equals 16 residues. Trimming pared 0 bases from V and 0 bases from J, leaving 10 bases between. CDR3 DNA sequence: TGCGCCAGCAGCTTGGTTGCAGGGGCCTCCTACAATGAGCAGTTCTTC. Protein sequence: CASSLVAGASYNEQFF.

The rearrangement joins TRBV7-9 to TRBJ1-6, with 8 bases that match TRBD1. Germline CDR1 SEHNR, CDR2 FQNEAQ (reference sequence). The CDR3 loop spans 13 amino acids. Trimming removed 8 bases from V and 8 bases from J; junction bases left unmatched: 5. CDR3 sequence reads: CASGRGQDSPLHF. The CDR3 DNA is TGTGCCAGCGGCAGGGGACAGGATTCACCCCTCCACTTT.

The rearrangement uses TRBV5-6 and TRBJ2-5, with 9 bases matching TRBD1. The CDR3 consists of 15 residues. The V gene end was trimmed by 2 bases and the J gene end by 5 bases; junction bases not matched to a gene: 7. Germline V gives CDR1 SGHDT, CDR2 YYEEEE. The CDR3 loop is CASSLVGQGSETQYF. CDR3 nucleotide sequence: TGTGCCAGCAGCTTAGTCGGACAGGGGTCTGAGACCCAGTACTTC.

CDR3 sequence reads: CSVSPRGPSYEQYF. As DNA, the CDR3 is TGCAGCGTCTCCCCGCGGGGCCCCTCCTACGAGCAGTACTTC. The chain joins TRBV29-1 to TRBJ2-7, with D maybe TRBD2 (6 bases). Trimming cost V 6 bases and J 0 bases, with 15 bases left between them. Germline V CDR1 and CDR2: SQVTM, ANQGSEA. CDR3 length equals 14 residues.

The rearrangement joins TRBV25-1 to TRBJ1-6; perhaps TRBD1 as D (6 bases). Looked up from germline, CDR1 is MGHDK and CDR2 is SYGVNS. The length of the CDR3 is 15 residues. V shed 6 bases and J shed 6 bases, with 15 bases lying between them. CDR3 region: CASRKLGAFNSPLHF. The CDR3 DNA follows: TGTGCCAGCAGAAAGCTGGGGGCGTTTAATTCACCCCTCCACTTT.

Only a few counts were recorded for this clone. The chain joins TRBV5-1 to TRBJ1-1, with a tentative D call TRBD1 (5 bases). CDR1 and CDR2 from the germline V gene are SGHRS and YFSETQ. The CDR3 runs 12 residues. V lost 0 bases, J lost 9 bases, and 9 bases lay in between. As DNA, the CDR3 is TGCGCCAGCAGCTTGGAAGGGGCCAAAGCTTTCTTT. This sequence encodes CASSLEGAKAFF.

The chain combines TRBV3-1 (or the pseudogene TRBV3-2) with TRBJ2-7; 7 bases are shared with TRBD2. The germline V gene encodes CDR1 LGHDT and CDR2 YNNKEL (reference sequence). The CDR3 contains 15 residues. Unmatched junction bases numbered 7, after V lost 5 bases and J lost 0 bases. CDR3 sequence: CASSGPQRGSYEQYF. The CDR3, as DNA: TGTGCCAGCAGCGGGCCTCAGCGGGGCTCCTACGAGCAGTACTTC.

The V gene is TRBV2, the J gene TRBJ2-3; D is possibly TRBD2 (6 bases). The germline V gene has CDR1 SNHLY and CDR2 FYNNEI. The V end lost 7 bases, the J end lost 7 bases, and 18 bases lay between the germline ends. The CDR3 has 14 amino acids. The CDR3 here is CASTLAVLGNTQYF. DNA of the CDR3: TGTGCCAGCACTTTAGCGGTTCTGGGAAATACGCAGTATTTT.

On this clone itself: The sample holds other DNA sequences that translate to the same CDR3. The genes are TRBV19 and TRBJ1-3, with D unresolved. The CDR3 has 14 residues. Between the trimmed V and J ends, which lost 4 bases and 1 base, there was a span of 8 bases. The germline V gene has CDR1 LNHDA and CDR2 SQIVND (reference sequence). CDR3 sequence reads: CASSTGGSGNTIYF. The CDR3 nucleotides are TGTGCCAGTAGTACGGGAGGATCTGGAAACACCATATATTTT.

This rearrangement joins TRBV24-1 to TRBJ2-2; 10 nucleotides agree with TRBD1. This CDR3 contains 16 residues. Germline loops: CDR1 KGHDR, CDR2 SFDVKD. Losses at the gene ends were 5 bases for V and 6 bases for J; bases not matched to a gene: 8. The CDR3 DNA sequence: TGTGCCACCAGTGCGGGCGACAGGGGGCGACCCGGGGAGCTGTTTTTT. The encoded protein is CATSAGDRGRPGELFF.

This clone was seen more than once but under ten times. The chain employs TRBV7-2 and TRBJ2-2; no firm D call. The CDR3 spans 15 residues. CDR1 SGHTA and CDR2 FQGNSA come from the germline V gene. Trimming removed 3 bases from V and 3 bases from J, with 11 bases in between. The CDR3 here is CASSFRSSDTGELFF. The CDR3 nucleotides read TGTGCCAGCAGCTTTAGATCCAGCGACACCGGGGAGCTGTTTTTT.

V usage is TRBV27 and J usage is TRBJ1-6; TRBD1 matches at 7 bases. Germline V lookup: CDR1 MNHEY, CDR2 SMNVEV (reference sequence). CDR3 length equals 14 residues. Trimming took 8 bases from V and 9 from J; bases not matched to a gene: 10. DNA for the CDR3: TGTGCCAGCTATCGACAGGGAAGAGGTTCACCCCTCCACTTT. As protein: CASYRQGRGSPLHF.

This clone was picked up one time. V and J are TRBV5-6 and TRBJ2-2; the match to TRBD1 covers 9 bases. V dropped 4 bases and J dropped 6; count of bases not matched to a gene: 16. Germline values: CDR1 SGHDT, CDR2 YYEEEE. The CDR3 is 18 residues long. The CDR3 sequence is CASSALGQGVRRAGELFF. In nucleotides, the CDR3 is TGTGCCAGCAGCGCCCTGGGACAGGGTGTTAGGAGGGCCGGGGAGCTGTTTTTT.

The chain recombines TRBV7-3 with TRBJ1-1, with 7 bases matching TRBD1. The CDR3 has 16 residues. The V gene end was trimmed by 6 bases and the J gene end by 5 bases; junction bases not matched to a gene: 15. CDR1 and CDR2 (germline): SGHTA, FQGTGA. CDR3 loop: CASSSSRQGIGTEAFF. DNA for the CDR3: TGTGCCAGCAGTTCTTCTCGACAGGGTATAGGAACTGAAGCTTTCTTT.

The chain carries TRBV6-4 and TRBJ1-1, with 7 bases fitting TRBD1. V gave up 6 bases and J gave up 1 base; unmatched junction bases: 8. In germline, CDR1 is MRHNA, CDR2 SNTAGT. The CDR3 is made up of 15 amino acids. The CDR3 region has the DNA TGTGCCAGCAGCCTCACAGGGGCTACGAACACTGAAGCTTTCTTT. Protein: CASSLTGATNTEAFF.

The V gene is TRBV7-2, the J gene TRBJ1-2; no firm D call. The CDR3 is made up of 13 amino acids. V was cut by 0 bases and J by 2 bases, with 4 bases left in between. CDR1 and CDR2 from the germline V gene are SGHTA and FQGNSA. Written as DNA, the CDR3 is TGTGCCAGCAGCTTAGCCACAAACTATGGCTACACCTTC. This codes for CASSLATNYGYTF. The full variable domain, rest sourced from reference TRBV7-2 and TRBJ1-2, is GAGVSQSPSNKVTEKGKDVELRCDPISGHTALYWYRQSLGQGLEFLIYFQGNSAPDKSGLPSDRFSAERTGGSVSTLTIQRTQQEDSAVYLCASSLATNYGYTFGSGTRLTVV.